Listed below are T cell receptor beta chains from one sample, sequenced in a study of OX40 agonist ivuxolimab in advanced cancers. Repertoires were generated with immunoSEQ multiplex PCR, while TCRdb's copy carries only in-frame clones and drops some. The sample has more than 40,000 clones; 88% are singletons. Sequences were derived from CD4+ or CD8+ T cells sorted from blood, sampled in a trial of the OX40 agonist ivuxolimab. These receptor sequences come from an adult with an advanced solid tumor such as melanoma, head and neck, liver or kidney cancer. The CDR3 runs from the conserved cysteine through the conserved F or W. Fields, in order: D gene, J gene, V gene, clone size, CDR3 DNA, CDR3 protein. D genes are given only for firm matches. Expanded clones are given a class, and other clones once, few, many or no size at all.

>TRBD2|TRBJ2-5|TRBV28|-
TGTGCCACCCTACCCTTCAAACTAGCGGGAGTCCAAGAGACCCAGTACTTC
CATLPFKLAGVQETQYF
>-|TRBJ2-7|TRBV5-6|-
TGTGCCAGCAGTTCGACAGGAAGGTACGAGCAGTACTTC
CASSSTGRYEQYF
>-|TRBJ2-7|TRBV6-5|-
TGTGCCACCGGAGGGGTTGGCGAGCAGTACTTC
CATGGVGEQYF
>TRBD1|TRBJ2-5|TRBV5-6|-
TGTGCCAGCAGTTCGGACAGGAGGCAAGAGACCCAGTACTTC
CASSSDRRQETQYF
>-|TRBJ2-3|TRBV28|-
TGTGCCAGCAGTCCAGAACGTTTTTCAGATACGCAGTATTTT
CASSPERFSDTQYF
>TRBD2|TRBJ2-2|TRBV27|-
TGTGCCAGCAGTTTACGGACTAGCGGGAGCCCCACCGGGGAGCTGTTTTTT
CASSLRTSGSPTGELFF
>-|TRBJ2-1|TRBV6-1|few
TGTGCCAGCAGTGGGAGGACTACCACGGGGAACAATGAGCAGTTCTTC
CASSGRTTTGNNEQFF
>-|TRBJ2-2|TRBV27|-
TGTGCCAGCAGCGAGGCAGGGGCGGACACCGGGGAGCTGTTTTTT
CASSEAGADTGELFF
>TRBD2|TRBJ2-2|TRBV10-3|-
TGTGCCATCAAGGCTAGCGGGACCGGGGAGCTGTTTTTT
CAIKASGTGELFF
>TRBD2|TRBJ2-7|TRBV2|-
TGTGCCAGCAGTGCCTCCGGGACTAGCGGGAGCACGGGGCAGTACTTC
CASSASGTSGSTGQYF
>-|TRBJ2-7|TRBV5-5|few
TGTGCCAGCAGAAGCCTTGACTACGAGCAGTACTTC
CASRSLDYEQYF
>-|TRBJ2-1|TRBV28|once
TGTGCCACCGGAAGAAGCGGGTCTTACAATGAGCAGTTCTTC
CATGRSGSYNEQFF
>-|TRBJ2-2|TRBV18|-
TGTGCCAGCTCACCAGAGAGGGAAAATGGCGGGGAGCTGTTTTTT
CASSPERENGGELFF
>TRBD2|TRBJ2-1|TRBV9|-
TGTGCCAGCAGCGTGGGGGGGACTAGCGCTTATGAGCAGTTCTTC
CASSVGGTSAYEQFF
>TRBD2|TRBJ2-2|TRBV13|-
TGTGCCAGCAGCTCCCGCTACGGACTAGTGGGCACCGGGGAGCTGTTTTTT
CASSSRYGLVGTGELFF
>-|TRBJ2-3|TRBV2|-
TGTGCCACCCGACAGTTTTCTAGCACAGATACGCAGTATTTT
CATRQFSSTDTQYF
>-|TRBJ2-5|TRBV27|-
TGTGCCAGCAGTTTATCGACCCTCCGGGAGACCCAGTACTTC
CASSLSTLRETQYF
>-|TRBJ1-1|TRBV18|-
TGTGCCAGCTCACCACTCCGGGAGAACACTGAAGCTTTCTTT
CASSPLRENTEAFF
>-|TRBJ2-2|TRBV4-1|-
TGCGCCAGCAGCCAAGAAGGGCTGGGAAACGGGGAGCTGTTTTTT
CASSQEGLGNGELFF
>TRBD2|TRBJ2-7|TRBV19|-
TGTGCCAGTAGTATGACTAGCGGTTCCTACGAGCAGTACTTC
CASSMTSGSYEQYF
>-|TRBJ1-2|TRBV5-6|-
TGTGCCAGCAGCTTGGCCCCAGATACGAACTATGGCTACACCTTC
CASSLAPDTNYGYTF
>TRBD1|TRBJ1-1|TRBV28|-
TGTGCCAGCAGACCGGGACAGGGGGCTTTATCTCTGACTGAAGCTTTCTTT
CASRPGQGALSLTEAFF
>TRBD2|TRBJ2-3|TRBV5-6|few
TGTGCCAGCAGTCGACTAGCGGGAGCAAATACGCAGTATTTT
CASSRLAGANTQYF
>-|TRBJ1-1|TRBV11-2|-
TGTGCCAGCAGCTTCGGTGATGGGCCCGGAGCTTTCTTT
CASSFGDGPGAFF
>-|TRBJ2-3|TRBV7-3|-
TGTGCCAGCAGCCTAGGCCTCCACCAAGGGGATACGCAGTATTTT
CASSLGLHQGDTQYF
>-|TRBJ2-3|TRBV10-2|-
TGCGCCACCAAGGCATTAACTAGCACAGATACGCAGTATTTT
CATKALTSTDTQYF
>-|TRBJ2-1|TRBV5-1|-
TGCGCCAGCAGCTTATCCGGATCTGAGTACAATGAGCAGTTCTTC
CASSLSGSEYNEQFF
>TRBD2|TRBJ2-7|TRBV7-8|-
TGTGCCAGCAGCTTCCGACTAGCGGGAGGCTACGAGCAGTACTTC
CASSFRLAGGYEQYF
>-|TRBJ2-2|TRBV28|-
TGTGCCAGCAGGCAAACCGGGCTAAGGGAGCTGTTTTTT
CASRQTGLRELFF
>TRBD1|TRBJ2-2|TRBV7-2|few
TGTGCCAGCAGCCTCACAGGGGGCGGATACACCGGGGAGCTGTTTTTT
CASSLTGGGYTGELFF
>TRBD1|TRBJ2-3|TRBV27|once
TGTGCCAGCAGTCCGTGGACAGGATGGTCCACGCAGTATTTT
CASSPWTGWSTQYF
>TRBD2|TRBJ2-3|TRBV7-9|-
TGTGCCAGCAGCCGACTAGCGGGAGGAGATACGCAGTATTTT
CASSRLAGGDTQYF
>TRBD1|TRBJ2-1|TRBV6-1|once
TGTGCCAGCAGCCCGGACAGGGGCAATGAGCAGTTCTTC
CASSPDRGNEQFF
>TRBD2|TRBJ2-7|TRBV28|-
TGTGCCAGCAGTTTATGGGGTAGCGGGGTTCCCTACGAGCAGTACTTC
CASSLWGSGVPYEQYF
>TRBD2|TRBJ2-7|TRBV4-2|-
TGTGCCAGCAGCCAAGGGGCTAGCGGGAGGCTGACCTACGAGCAGTACTTC
CASSQGASGRLTYEQYF
>TRBD2|TRBJ2-1|TRBV9|-
TGTGCCAGCAGCGTAACGGGGGGCTACAATGAGCAGTTCTTC
CASSVTGGYNEQFF
>-|TRBJ1-2|TRBV14|-
TGTGCCAGCAGCCGAAACGGGATCTATGGCTACACCTTC
CASSRNGIYGYTF
>TRBD1|TRBJ2-7|TRBV6-5|-
TGTGCCAGCAGAGACAGGGGGTCATCCTACGAGCAGTACTTC
CASRDRGSSYEQYF
>TRBD2|TRBJ2-7|TRBV4-2|-
TGTGCCAGCAGCTTGCTTAGCGGGCCCTACGAGCAGTACTTC
CASSLLSGPYEQYF
>TRBD1|TRBJ2-7|TRBV18|-
TGTGCCAGCTCACCTGAGACAGGGGGCGAGCAGTACTTC
CASSPETGGEQYF
>-|TRBJ2-6|TRBV11-2|-
TGTGCCAGCAGCTTAGAACACTCTGGGGCCAACGTCCTGACTTTC
CASSLEHSGANVLTF
>-|TRBJ2-7|TRBV30|-
TGTGCCTGGAGTCCCCGACTAGGCGAGCAGTACTTC
CAWSPRLGEQYF
>TRBD2|TRBJ2-1|TRBV28|-
TGTGCCAGCAAGCGGGATTCCTACAATGAGCAGTTCTTC
CASKRDSYNEQFF
>-|TRBJ2-5|TRBV2|-
TGTGCCAGCAATGAGTGGTCCCAAGAGACCCAGTACTTC
CASNEWSQETQYF
>TRBD2|TRBJ2-5|TRBV28|-
TGTGCCAGCATTGGGGGAGGGGTTGCAGAGACCCAGTACTTC
CASIGGGVAETQYF
>-|TRBJ2-2|TRBV5-4|-
TGTGCCAGCAGCTTAGCGGCCCCGGGCACCGGGGAGCTGTTTTTT
CASSLAAPGTGELFF
>-|TRBJ2-7|TRBV10-3|-
TGTGCCATCAGTGAGCCGGGCCTAACTCTCTACGAGCAGTACTTC
CAISEPGLTLYEQYF
>TRBD1|TRBJ2-7|TRBV9|-
TGTGCCAGCAGCGTCAGGCAGGGGGCGCTAACCTACGAGCAGTACTTC
CASSVRQGALTYEQYF
>-|TRBJ2-5|TRBV11-2|-
TGTGCCAGCAGCAAGGGACACCAAGAGACCCAGTACTTC
CASSKGHQETQYF
>TRBD2|TRBJ2-3|TRBV15|-
TGTGCCACCGGAGCGGGAGTGGGCACAGATACGCAGTATTTT
CATGAGVGTDTQYF
>TRBD2|TRBJ2-2|TRBV6-6|once
TGTGCCAGCAGTCCGGGGAGGGGCGGGGAGCTGTTTTTT
CASSPGRGGELFF
>-|TRBJ1-2|TRBV7-3|-
TGTGCCAGCAGGAACCCCCCCGGTGGCTACACCTTC
CASRNPPGGYTF
>-|TRBJ2-5|TRBV28|-
TGTGCCAGCAGTTTACTGCAGGGCAGTGAGACCCAGTACTTC
CASSLLQGSETQYF
>-|TRBJ2-1|TRBV21-1|-
TGTGCCAGCAGCACCCCCGGACTAGCGGTACGGACGGCTGAGCAGTTCTTC
CASSTPGLAVRTAEQFF
>TRBD1|TRBJ2-7|TRBV27|-
TGTGCCAGCAGGAGGGGTGGACAGGGGAGGAGGGAGCAGTACTTC
CASRRGGQGRREQYF
>-|TRBJ1-3|TRBV6-4|-
TGTGCCAGCAGTGAGGCCTACTCTGGAAACACCATATATTTT
CASSEAYSGNTIYF
>TRBD1|TRBJ2-3|TRBV5-1|few
TGCGCCAGCAGCAAACAGGGGGCGCATTCAGATACGCAGTATTTT
CASSKQGAHSDTQYF
>TRBD1|TRBJ2-1|TRBV5-1|-
TGCGCCAGCAGCTTGAGAGGGCAGGGGGCATCCTACAATGAGCAGTTCTTC
CASSLRGQGASYNEQFF
>TRBD2|TRBJ2-3|TRBV7-9|-
TGTGCCAGCAGCTTGGGGACCGGCGGGAGGGGCACAGATACGCAGTATTTT
CASSLGTGGRGTDTQYF
>TRBD2|TRBJ2-1|TRBV6-6|-
TGTGCCAGCAGTTACTCCCCTAGCGGGGAAAACAATGAGCAGTTCTTC
CASSYSPSGENNEQFF